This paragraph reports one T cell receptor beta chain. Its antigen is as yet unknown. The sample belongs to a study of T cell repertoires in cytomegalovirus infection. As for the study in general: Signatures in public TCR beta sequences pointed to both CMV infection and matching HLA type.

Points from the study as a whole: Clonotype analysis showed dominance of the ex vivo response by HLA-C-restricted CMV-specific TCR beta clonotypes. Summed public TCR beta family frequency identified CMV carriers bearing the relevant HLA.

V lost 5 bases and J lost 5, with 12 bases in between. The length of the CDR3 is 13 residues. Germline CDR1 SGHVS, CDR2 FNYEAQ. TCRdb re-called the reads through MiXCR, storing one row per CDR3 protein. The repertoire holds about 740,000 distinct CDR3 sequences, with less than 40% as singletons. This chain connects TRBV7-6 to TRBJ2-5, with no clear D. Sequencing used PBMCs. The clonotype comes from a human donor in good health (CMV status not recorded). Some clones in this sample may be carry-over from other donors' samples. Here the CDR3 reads CASSPVGVETQYF. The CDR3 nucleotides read TGTGCCAGCAGCCCGGTTGGGGTGGAGACCCAGTACTTC.